The clone carrying this TCR beta chain came up once. This record comes from a study of blood T cell repertoires in COVID-19. This table comes from immunoSEQ multiplex PCR, and its TCRdb copy is limited to in-frame clones, with some not included. The sample holds about 150,000 clones; 76% are singletons and the top ten take 3.5% to 4.5%. The CDR3 covers 15 residues. Germline V gene sequence: CDR1 SNHLY, CDR2 FYNNEI. The V and J ends lost 6 bases and 4 bases respectively, with 18 bases between them. The V gene is TRBV2, the J gene TRBJ2-5, with D possibly TRBD1 on 6 matching bases. The sequenced material came from peripheral blood. The TCR was taken from a man in his sixties with acute or convalescent COVID-19. DNA of the CDR3: TGTGCCAGCAGCAGGGACACTATCGCGTTAGAGACCCAGTACTTC. It yields the protein CASSRDTIALETQYF.